This T cell receptor (beta chain) is from a study of blood T cells in healthy people across ages. V was pared by 5 bases and J by 9 bases, with 18 bases of the junction left unmatched. The length of the CDR3 is 17 residues. Germline loops: CDR1 SGHTA, CDR2 FQGNSA. Next came a second PCR, run for about 6 to 12 cycles, which used a sample-barcoded 5' primer along with a J-beta primer mix. Each CDR3 protein is one row after TCRdb ran MiXCR on the 5' RACE reads. The profile covers fewer than 900,000 distinct CDR3 sequences, with around 48% appearing a single time and around a third taken by the ten largest.

Sequencing was carried out using blood. The sequence was collected from a woman in her sixties or seventies in good health. This chain connects TRBV7-2 to TRBJ1-2; 10 nucleotides line up with TRBD1. CDR3 protein: CASSPGTGAPSWGSYTF. CDR3 in DNA: TGTGCCAGCAGCCCCGGGACAGGGGCCCCGAGTTGGGGTAGCTACACCTTC.